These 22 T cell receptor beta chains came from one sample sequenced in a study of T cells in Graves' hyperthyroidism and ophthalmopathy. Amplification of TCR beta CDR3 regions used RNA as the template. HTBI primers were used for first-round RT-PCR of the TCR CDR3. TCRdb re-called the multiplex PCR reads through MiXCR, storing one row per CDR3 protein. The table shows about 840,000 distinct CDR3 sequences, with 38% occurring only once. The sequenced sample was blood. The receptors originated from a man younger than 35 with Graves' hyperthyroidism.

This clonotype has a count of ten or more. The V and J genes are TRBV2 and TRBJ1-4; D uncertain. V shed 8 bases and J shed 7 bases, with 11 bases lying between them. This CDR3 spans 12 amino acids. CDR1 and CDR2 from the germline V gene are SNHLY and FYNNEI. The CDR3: CASYTLGEKLFF. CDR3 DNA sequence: TGTGCCAGCTATACCTTAGGTGAAAAACTGTTTTTT. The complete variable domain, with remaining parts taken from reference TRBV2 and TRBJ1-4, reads EPEVTQTPSHQVTQMGQEVILRCVPISNHLYFYWYRQILGQKVEFLVSFYNNEISEKSEIFDDQFSVERPDGSNFTLKIRSTKLEDSAMYFCASYTLGEKLFFGSGTQLSVL.

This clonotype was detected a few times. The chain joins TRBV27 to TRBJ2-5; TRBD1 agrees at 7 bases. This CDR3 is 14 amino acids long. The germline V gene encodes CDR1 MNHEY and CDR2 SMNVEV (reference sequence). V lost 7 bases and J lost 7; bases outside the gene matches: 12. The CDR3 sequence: CASNPTGNVGTQYF. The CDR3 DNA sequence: TGTGCCAGCAACCCGACAGGGAACGTTGGGACCCAGTACTTC.

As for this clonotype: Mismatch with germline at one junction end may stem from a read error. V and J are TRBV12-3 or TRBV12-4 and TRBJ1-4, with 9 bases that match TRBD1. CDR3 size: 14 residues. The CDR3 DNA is TGTGCCAGCAGTCTAGGGACAGGGTATGAAAAACCGTTTTTT. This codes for CASSLGTGYEKPFF.

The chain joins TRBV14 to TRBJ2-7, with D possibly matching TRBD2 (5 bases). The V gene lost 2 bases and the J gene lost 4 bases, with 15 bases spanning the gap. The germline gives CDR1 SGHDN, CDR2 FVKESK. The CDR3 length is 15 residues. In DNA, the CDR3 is TGTGCCAGCAGCCAACTAGCAGCGATACCTTACGAGCAGTACTTC. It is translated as CASSQLAAIPYEQYF.

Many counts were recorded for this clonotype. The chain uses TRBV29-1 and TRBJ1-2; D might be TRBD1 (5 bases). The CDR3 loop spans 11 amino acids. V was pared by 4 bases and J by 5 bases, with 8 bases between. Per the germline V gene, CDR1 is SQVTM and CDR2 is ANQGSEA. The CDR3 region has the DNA TGCAGCGTTGGTACAGGATATGGCTACACCTTC. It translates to CSVGTGYGYTF. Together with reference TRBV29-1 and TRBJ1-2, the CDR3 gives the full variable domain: SAVISQKPSRDICQRGTSLTIQCQVDSQVTMMFWYRQQPGQSLTLIATANQGSEATYESGFVIDKFPISRPNLTFSTLTVSNMSPEDSSIYLCSVGTGYGYTFGSGTRLTVV.

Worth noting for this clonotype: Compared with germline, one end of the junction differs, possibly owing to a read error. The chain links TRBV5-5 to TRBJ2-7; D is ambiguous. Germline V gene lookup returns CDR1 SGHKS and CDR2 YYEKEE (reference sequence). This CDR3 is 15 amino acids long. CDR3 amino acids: CASSQDPGTRAEQYF. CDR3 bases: TGCGCCAGCAGCCAAGACCCGGGCACCCGAGCCGAGCAGTACTTC.

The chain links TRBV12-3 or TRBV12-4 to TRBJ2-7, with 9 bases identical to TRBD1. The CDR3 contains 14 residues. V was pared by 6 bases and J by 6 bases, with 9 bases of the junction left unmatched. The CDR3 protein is CASRLRSDRGEQYF. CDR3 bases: TGTGCCAGCAGGTTAAGGTCGGACAGGGGCGAGCAGTACTTC.

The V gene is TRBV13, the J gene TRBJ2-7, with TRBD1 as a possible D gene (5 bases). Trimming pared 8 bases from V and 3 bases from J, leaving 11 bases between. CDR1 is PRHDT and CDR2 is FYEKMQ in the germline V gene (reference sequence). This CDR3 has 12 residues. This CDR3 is CASRQTLYEQYF. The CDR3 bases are TGTGCCAGCCGACAGACGCTCTACGAGCAGTACTTC.

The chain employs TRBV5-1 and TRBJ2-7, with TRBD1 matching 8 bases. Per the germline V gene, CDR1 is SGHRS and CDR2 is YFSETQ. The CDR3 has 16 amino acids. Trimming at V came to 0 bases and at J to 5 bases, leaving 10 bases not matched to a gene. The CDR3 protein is CASSLDQGALSHEQYF. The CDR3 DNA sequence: TGCGCCAGCAGCTTGGACCAGGGGGCCTTATCCCACGAGCAGTACTTC. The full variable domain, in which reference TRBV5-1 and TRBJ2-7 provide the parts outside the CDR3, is KAGVTQTPRYLIKTRGQQVTLSCSPISGHRSVSWYQQTPGQGLQFLFEYFSETQRNKGNFPGRFSGRQFSNSRSEMNVSTLELGDSALYLCASSLDQGALSHEQYFGPGTRLTVT.

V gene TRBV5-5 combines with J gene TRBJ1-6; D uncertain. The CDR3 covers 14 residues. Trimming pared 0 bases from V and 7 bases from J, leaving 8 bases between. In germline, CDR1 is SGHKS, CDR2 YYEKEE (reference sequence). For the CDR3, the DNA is TGTGCCAGCAGCTTGGGTGATGTCAATTCACCCCTCCACTTT. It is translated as CASSLGDVNSPLHF. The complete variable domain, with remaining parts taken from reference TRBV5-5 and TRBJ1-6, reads DAGVTQSPTHLIKTRGQQVTLRCSPISGHKSVSWYQQVLGQGPQFIFQYYEKEERGRGNFPDRFSARQFPNYSSELNVNALLLGDSALYLCASSLGDVNSPLHFGNGTRLTVT.

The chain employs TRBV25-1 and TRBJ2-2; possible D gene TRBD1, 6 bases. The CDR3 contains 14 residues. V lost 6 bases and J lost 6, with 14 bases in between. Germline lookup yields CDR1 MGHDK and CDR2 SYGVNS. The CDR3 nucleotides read TGTGCCAGCAGGGGAGAGGGGGACGCCGGGGAGCTGTTTTTT. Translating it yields CASRGEGDAGELFF.

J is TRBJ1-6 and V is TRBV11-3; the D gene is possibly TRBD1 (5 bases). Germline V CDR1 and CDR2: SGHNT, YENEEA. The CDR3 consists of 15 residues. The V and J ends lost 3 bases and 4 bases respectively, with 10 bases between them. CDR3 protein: CASSFQGRYNSPLHF. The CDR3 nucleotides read TGTGCCAGCAGCTTCCAGGGCAGATATAATTCACCCCTCCACTTT.

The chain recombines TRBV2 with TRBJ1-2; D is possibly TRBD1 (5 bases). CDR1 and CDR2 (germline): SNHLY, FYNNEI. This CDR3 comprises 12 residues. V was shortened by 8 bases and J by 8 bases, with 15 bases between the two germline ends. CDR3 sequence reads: CASRAVGTGYTF. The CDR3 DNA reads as TGTGCCAGCCGGGCTGTGGGGACCGGCTACACCTTC.

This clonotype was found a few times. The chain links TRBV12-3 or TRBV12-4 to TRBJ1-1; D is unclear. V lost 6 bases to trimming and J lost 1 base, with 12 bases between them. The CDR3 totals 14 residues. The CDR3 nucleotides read TGTGCCAGCAGCCCCACCACAACGAACACTGAAGCTTTCTTT. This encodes CASSPTTTNTEAFF.

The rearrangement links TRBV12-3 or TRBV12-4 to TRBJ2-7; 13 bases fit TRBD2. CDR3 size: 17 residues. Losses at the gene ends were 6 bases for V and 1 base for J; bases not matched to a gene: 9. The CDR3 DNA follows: TGTGCCAGCAGCCAATGGACTAGCGGGAGAGGGTCCTACGAGCAGTACTTC. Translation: CASSQWTSGRGSYEQYF.

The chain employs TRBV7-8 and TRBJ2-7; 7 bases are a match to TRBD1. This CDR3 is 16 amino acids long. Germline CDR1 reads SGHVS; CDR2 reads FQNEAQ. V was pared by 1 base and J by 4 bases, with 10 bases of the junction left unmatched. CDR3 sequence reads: CASSLGRQGTAYEQYF. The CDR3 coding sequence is TGTGCCAGCAGCTTAGGTAGACAGGGAACGGCTTACGAGCAGTACTTC.

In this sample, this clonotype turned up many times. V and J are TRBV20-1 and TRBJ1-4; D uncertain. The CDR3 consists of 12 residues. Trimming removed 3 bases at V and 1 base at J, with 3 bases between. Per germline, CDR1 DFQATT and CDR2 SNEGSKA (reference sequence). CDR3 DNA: TGCAGTGCTAGTGGAACTAATGAAAAACTGTTTTTT. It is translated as CSASGTNEKLFF.

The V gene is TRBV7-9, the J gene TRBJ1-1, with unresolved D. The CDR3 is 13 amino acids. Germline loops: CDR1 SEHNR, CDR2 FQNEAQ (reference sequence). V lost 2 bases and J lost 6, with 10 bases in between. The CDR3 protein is CASSLSGMAEAFF. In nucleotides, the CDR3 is TGTGCCAGCAGCTTATCGGGGATGGCTGAAGCTTTCTTT.

CDR3 in amino acids: CASSFLGGGQYF. The CDR3 nucleotides are TGTGCCAGCAGTTTTCTCGGGGGAGGGCAGTACTTC. The chain uses TRBV12-3 or TRBV12-4 and TRBJ2-7; a weak D match, TRBD2 (6 bases). The CDR3 is 12 residues long. The V and J ends lost 3 bases and 9 bases respectively, with 12 bases between them.

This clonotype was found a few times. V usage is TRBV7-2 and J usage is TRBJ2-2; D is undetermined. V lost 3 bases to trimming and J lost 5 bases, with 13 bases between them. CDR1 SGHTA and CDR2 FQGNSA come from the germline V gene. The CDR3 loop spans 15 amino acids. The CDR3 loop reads CASSLLDLGTGELFF. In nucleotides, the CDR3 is TGTGCCAGCAGCTTGCTAGATTTGGGAACCGGGGAGCTGTTTTTT. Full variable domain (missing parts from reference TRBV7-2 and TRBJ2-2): GAGVSQSPSNKVTEKGKDVELRCDPISGHTALYWYRQSLGQGLEFLIYFQGNSAPDKSGLPSDRFSAERTGGSVSTLTIQRTQQEDSAVYLCASSLLDLGTGELFFGEGSRLTVL.

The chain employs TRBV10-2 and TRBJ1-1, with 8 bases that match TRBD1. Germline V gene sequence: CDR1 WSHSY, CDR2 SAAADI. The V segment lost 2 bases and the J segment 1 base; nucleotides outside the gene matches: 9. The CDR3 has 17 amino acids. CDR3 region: CASSEPLQGARNTEAFF. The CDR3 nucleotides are TGCGCCAGCAGTGAGCCCCTCCAGGGGGCGCGGAACACTGAAGCTTTCTTT.

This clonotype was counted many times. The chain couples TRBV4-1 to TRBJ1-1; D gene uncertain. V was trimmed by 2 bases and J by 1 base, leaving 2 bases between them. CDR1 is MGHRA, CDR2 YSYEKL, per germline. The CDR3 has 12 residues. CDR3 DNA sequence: TGCGCCAGCAGCCAACCGAACACTGAAGCTTTCTTT. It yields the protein CASSQPNTEAFF.